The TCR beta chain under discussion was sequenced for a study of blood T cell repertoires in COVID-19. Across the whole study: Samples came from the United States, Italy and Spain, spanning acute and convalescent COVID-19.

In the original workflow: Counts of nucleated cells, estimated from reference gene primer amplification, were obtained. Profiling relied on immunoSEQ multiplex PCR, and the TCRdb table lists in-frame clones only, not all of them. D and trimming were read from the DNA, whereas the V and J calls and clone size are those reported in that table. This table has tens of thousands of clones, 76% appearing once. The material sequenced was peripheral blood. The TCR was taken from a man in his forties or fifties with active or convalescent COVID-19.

This chain's CDR3 is CASRRGPTLGTEAFF. The DNA of the CDR3 is TGTGCCAGCCGCAGGGGGCCCACCTTGGGGACTGAAGCTTTCTTT. The J gene is TRBJ1-1, the V gene TRBV6-4; 8 bases line up with TRBD1. The ends lost 8 bases at V and 5 bases at J; junction bases unmatched: 13. CDR1 and CDR2 from the germline V gene are MRHNA and SNTAGT. The CDR3 extends over 15 amino acids.